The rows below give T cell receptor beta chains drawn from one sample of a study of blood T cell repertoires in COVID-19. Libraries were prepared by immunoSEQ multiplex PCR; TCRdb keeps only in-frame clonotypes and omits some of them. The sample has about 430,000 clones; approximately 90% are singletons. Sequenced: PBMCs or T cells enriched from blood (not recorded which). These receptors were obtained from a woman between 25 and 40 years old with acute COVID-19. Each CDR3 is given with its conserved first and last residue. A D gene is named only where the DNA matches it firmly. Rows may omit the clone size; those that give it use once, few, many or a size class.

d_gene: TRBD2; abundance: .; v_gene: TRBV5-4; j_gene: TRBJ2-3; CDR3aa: CASSPSGRHTDTQYF; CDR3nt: TGTGCCAGCAGCCCTAGCGGGCGCCACACAGATACGCAGTATTTT
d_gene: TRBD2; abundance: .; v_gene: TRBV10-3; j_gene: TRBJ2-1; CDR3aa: CAIRSGAGEYNEQFF; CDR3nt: TGTGCCATCAGGTCCGGAGCGGGGGAGTACAATGAGCAGTTCTTC
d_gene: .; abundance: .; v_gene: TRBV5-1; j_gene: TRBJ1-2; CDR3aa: CASRQQEMPSYGYTF; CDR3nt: TGCGCCAGCAGACAACAAGAAATGCCTTCCTATGGCTACACCTTC
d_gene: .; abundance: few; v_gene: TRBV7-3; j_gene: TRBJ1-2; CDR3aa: CASSLSGGVNYGYTF; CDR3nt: TGTGCCAGCAGCTTAAGTGGGGGCGTAAACTATGGCTACACCTTC
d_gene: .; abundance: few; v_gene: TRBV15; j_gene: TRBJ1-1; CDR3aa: CATSRWSTEAFF; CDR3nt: TGTGCCACCAGCCGGTGGAGTACTGAAGCTTTCTTT
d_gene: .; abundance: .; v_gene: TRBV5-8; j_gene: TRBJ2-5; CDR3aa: CASIKQGNF; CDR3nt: TGTGCCAGCATCAAACAGGGAAACTTC
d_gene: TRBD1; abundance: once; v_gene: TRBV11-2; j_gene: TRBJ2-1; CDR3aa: CASSLVGTGIGEQFF; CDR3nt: TGTGCCAGCAGCTTAGTCGGGACAGGGATCGGTGAGCAGTTCTTC
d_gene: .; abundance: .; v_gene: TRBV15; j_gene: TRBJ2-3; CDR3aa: CATSRDAAETDTQYF; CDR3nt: TGTGCCACCAGCAGAGATGCGGCAGAGACAGATACGCAGTATTTT
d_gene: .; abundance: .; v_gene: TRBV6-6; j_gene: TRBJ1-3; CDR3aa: CASKARAGNTIYF; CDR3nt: TGTGCCAGCAAAGCGAGAGCTGGAAACACCATATATTTT
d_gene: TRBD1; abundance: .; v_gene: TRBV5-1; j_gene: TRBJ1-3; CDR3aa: CASSSNPTGSGNTIYF; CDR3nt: TGCGCCAGCAGCTCAAACCCGACAGGGTCTGGAAACACCATATATTTT
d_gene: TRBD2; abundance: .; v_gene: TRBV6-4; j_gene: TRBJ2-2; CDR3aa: CASSEGGDTGELFF; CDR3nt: TGTGCCAGCAGTGAGGGAGGGGACACCGGGGAGCTGTTTTTT
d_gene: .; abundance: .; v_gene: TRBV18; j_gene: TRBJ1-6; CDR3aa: CASSPYSPRTYNSPLHF; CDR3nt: TGTGCCAGCTCACCATATAGTCCCCGCACCTATAATTCACCCCTCCACTTT
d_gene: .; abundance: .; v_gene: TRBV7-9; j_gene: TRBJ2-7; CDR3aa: CASSSGGGLYEQYF; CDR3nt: TGTGCCAGCAGCTCGGGTGGGGGACTCTACGAGCAGTACTTC
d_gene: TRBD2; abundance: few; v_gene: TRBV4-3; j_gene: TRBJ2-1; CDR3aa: CASSHSSGGYNEQFF; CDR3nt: TGCGCCAGCAGCCACTCGAGCGGGGGCTACAATGAGCAGTTCTTC
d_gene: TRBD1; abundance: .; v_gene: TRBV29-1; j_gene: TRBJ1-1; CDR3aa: CSATRDRVTEAFF; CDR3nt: TGCAGCGCTACCCGGGACAGGGTAACTGAAGCTTTCTTT
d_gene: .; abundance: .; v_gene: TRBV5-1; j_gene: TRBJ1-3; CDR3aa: CASSFTANQGSGNTIYF; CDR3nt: TGCGCCAGCAGCTTTACCGCCAACCAGGGCTCTGGAAACACCATATATTTT
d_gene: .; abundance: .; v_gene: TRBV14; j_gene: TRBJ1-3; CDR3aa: CASSPTRSGNTIYF; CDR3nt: TGTGCCAGCAGCCCTACCCGCTCTGGAAACACCATATATTTT
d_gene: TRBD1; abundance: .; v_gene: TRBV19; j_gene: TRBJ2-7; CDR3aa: CASSPGQDSYEQYF; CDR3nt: TGTGCCAGTAGCCCGGGACAGGACTCCTACGAGCAGTACTTC
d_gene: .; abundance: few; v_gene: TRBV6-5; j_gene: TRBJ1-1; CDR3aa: CASSYGLLNTEAFF; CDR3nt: TGTGCCAGCAGTTACGGTCTGCTAAACACTGAAGCTTTCTTT
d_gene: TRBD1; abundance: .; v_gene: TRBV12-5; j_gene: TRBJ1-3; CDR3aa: CASGLTGGWGNTIYF; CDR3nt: TGTGCTAGTGGTTTAACAGGGGGCTGGGGAAACACCATATATTTT
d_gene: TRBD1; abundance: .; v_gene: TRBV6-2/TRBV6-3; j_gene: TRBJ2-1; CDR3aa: CASSYSRAGGAQNEQFF; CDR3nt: TGTGCCAGCAGTTACTCGAGGGCAGGGGGCGCTCAAAATGAGCAGTTCTTC
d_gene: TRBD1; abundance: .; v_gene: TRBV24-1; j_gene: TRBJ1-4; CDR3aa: CATSDGRGHLYEKLFF; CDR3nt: TGTGCCACCAGTGATGGCAGGGGGCATTTATACGAAAAACTGTTTTTT
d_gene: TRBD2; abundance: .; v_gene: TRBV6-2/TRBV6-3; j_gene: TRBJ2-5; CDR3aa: CASSHGSPFKRGDQETQYF; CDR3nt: TGTGCCAGCAGTCACGGATCGCCTTTTAAGCGGGGGGACCAAGAGACCCAGTACTTC
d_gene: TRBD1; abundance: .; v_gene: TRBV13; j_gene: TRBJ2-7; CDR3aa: CASSSDREIDEQYF; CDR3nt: TGTGCCAGCAGCTCTGACAGGGAAATCGACGAGCAGTACTTC
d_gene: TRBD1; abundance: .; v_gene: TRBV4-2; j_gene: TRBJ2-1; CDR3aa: CASSQTGGLDEQFF; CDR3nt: TGTGCCAGCAGCCAAACAGGGGGTCTAGATGAGCAGTTCTTC
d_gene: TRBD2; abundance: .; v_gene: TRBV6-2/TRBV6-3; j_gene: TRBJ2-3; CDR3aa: CASSRTSGGPLGGTDTQYF; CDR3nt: TGTGCCAGCAGCCGGACTAGCGGGGGGCCCTTAGGTGGCACAGATACGCAGTATTTT
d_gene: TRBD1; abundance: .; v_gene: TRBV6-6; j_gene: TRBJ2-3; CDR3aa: CASGAGTGTMNTQYF; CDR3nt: TGTGCCAGCGGGGCCGGGACAGGGACTATGAATACGCAGTATTTT
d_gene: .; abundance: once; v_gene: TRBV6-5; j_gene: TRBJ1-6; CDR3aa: CASKLHGPVHSPLHF; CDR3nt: TGTGCCAGCAAGCTCCATGGGCCGGTCCATTCACCCCTCCACTTT
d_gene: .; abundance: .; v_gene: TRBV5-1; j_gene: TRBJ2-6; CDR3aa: CASSFDFSGANVLTF; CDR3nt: TGCGCCAGCAGCTTCGACTTCTCTGGGGCCAACGTCCTGACTTTC
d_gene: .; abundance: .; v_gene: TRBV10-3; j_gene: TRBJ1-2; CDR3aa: CAISESTPQVLYGYTF; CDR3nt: TGTGCCATCAGTGAGTCGACTCCACAGGTCCTCTATGGCTACACCTTC
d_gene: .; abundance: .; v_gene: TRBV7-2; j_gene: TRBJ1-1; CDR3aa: CASSPRESSEAFF; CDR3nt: TGTGCCAGCAGCCCCCGGGAGTCTTCTGAAGCTTTCTTT
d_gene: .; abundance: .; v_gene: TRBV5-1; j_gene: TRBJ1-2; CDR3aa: CASSPSSGRPNYGYTF; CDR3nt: TGCGCCAGCAGCCCCAGCTCTGGCAGGCCTAACTATGGCTACACCTTC
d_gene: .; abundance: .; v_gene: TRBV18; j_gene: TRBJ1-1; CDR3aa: CASSTFPGDRQTEAFF; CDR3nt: TGTGCCAGCTCAACTTTTCCCGGGGATCGGCAGACTGAAGCTTTCTTT
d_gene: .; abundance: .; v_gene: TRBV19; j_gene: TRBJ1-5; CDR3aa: CASSIGQGQGQPQHF; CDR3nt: TGTGCCAGTAGTATAGGTCAGGGGCAAGGTCAGCCCCAGCATTTT
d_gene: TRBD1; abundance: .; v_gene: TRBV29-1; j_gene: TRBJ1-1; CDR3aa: CSSGQGVATEAFF; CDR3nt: TGCAGCTCCGGACAGGGGGTTGCCACTGAAGCTTTCTTT
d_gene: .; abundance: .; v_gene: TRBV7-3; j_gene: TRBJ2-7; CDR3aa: CASSLRGSYEQYF; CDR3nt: TGTGCCAGCAGCTTGCGGGGTTCCTACGAGCAGTACTTC
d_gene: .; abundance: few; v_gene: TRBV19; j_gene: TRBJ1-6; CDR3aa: CASSIGGADNSPLHF; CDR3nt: TGTGCCAGTAGTATCGGAGGGGCGGATAATTCACCCCTCCACTTT
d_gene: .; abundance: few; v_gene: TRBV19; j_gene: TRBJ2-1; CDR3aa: CASSPGTPSYNEQFF; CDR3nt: TGTGCCAGTAGCCCCGGGACTCCTTCCTACAATGAGCAGTTCTTC
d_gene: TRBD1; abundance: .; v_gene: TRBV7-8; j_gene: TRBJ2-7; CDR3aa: CASSSRDRAIYEQYF; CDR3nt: TGTGCCAGCAGCTCCCGGGACAGGGCTATCTACGAGCAGTACTTC
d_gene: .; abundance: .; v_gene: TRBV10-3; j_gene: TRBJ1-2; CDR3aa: CAINAGATNYGYTF; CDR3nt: TGTGCCATAAACGCGGGCGCTACTAACTATGGCTACACCTTC
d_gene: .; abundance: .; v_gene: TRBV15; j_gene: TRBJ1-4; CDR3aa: CATSRDLNEKLFF; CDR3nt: TGTGCCACCAGCAGAGATCTTAATGAAAAACTGTTTTTT
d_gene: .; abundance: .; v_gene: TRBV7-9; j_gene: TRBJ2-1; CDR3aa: CASSARSSYNEQFF; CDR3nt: TGTGCCAGCAGCGCCCGGAGCTCCTACAATGAGCAGTTCTTC
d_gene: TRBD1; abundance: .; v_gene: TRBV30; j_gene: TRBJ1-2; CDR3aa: CAWLPGQYYGYTF; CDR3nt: TGTGCCTGGCTTCCGGGACAGTACTATGGCTACACCTTC
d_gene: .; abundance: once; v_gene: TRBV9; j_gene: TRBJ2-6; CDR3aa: CASSDLAGSSRLLTF; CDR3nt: TGTGCCAGCAGCGATTTGGCGGGGTCTTCTCGTCTCCTGACTTTC
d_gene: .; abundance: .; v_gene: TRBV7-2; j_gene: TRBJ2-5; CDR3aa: CASSLLRGPVETQYF; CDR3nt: TGTGCCAGCAGCTTATTGCGGGGGCCGGTGGAGACCCAGTACTTC
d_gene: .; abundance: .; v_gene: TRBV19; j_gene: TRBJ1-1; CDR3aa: CASSMSGTEAFF; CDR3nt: TGTGCCAGTAGTATGAGCGGCACTGAAGCTTTCTTT
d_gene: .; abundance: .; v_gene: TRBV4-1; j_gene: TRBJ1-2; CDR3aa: CASSPRQGNYGYTF; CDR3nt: TGCGCCAGCAGCCCGCGGCAGGGGAACTATGGCTACACCTTC
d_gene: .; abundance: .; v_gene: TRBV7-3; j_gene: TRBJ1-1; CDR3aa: CASSLTGRNTEAFF; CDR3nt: TGTGCCAGCAGCCTTACAGGGCGGAACACTGAAGCTTTCTTT
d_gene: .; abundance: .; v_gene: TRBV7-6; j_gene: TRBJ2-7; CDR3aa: CASSLGADSSYEQYF; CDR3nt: TGTGCCAGCAGCTTAGGTGCGGATAGCTCCTACGAGCAGTACTTC